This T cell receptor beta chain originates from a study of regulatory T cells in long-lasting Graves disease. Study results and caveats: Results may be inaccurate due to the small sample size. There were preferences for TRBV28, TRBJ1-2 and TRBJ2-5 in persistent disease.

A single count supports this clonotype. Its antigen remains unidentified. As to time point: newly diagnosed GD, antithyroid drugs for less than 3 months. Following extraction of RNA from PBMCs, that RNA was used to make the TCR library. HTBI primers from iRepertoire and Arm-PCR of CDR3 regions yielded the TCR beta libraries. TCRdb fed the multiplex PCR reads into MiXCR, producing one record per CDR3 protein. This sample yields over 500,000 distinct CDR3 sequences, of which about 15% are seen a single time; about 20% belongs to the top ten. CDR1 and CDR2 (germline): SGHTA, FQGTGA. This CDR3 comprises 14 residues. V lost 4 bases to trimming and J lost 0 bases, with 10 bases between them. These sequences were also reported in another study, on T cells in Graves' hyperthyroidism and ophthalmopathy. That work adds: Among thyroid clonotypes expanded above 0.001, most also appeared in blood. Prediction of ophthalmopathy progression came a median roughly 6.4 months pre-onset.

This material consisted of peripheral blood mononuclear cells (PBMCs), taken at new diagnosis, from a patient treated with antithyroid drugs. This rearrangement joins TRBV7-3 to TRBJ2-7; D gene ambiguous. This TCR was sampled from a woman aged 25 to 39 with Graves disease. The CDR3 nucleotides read TGTGCCAGCAGCTCCGACGGCGTCTCCTACGAGCAGTACTTC. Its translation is CASSSDGVSYEQYF.